Listed below are T cell receptor beta chains from one sample, sequenced in a study of blood T cell repertoires in COVID-19. Assay used: immunoSEQ multiplex PCR; TCRdb lists only in-frame clones, some missing. The sample carries some 180,000 clones, approximately 86% recorded once. Sequenced material: PBMCs or T cells enriched from blood (not recorded which). Every receptor here comes from an older woman with acute COVID-19. The CDR3 runs from the conserved cysteine through the conserved F or W. Fields, in order: D gene, J gene, V gene, clone size, CDR3 protein, CDR3 DNA. The D gene is left open where the match is weak. Where a row states a size, it is once, few, many or the class of an expanded clone; other rows omit it.

-	TRBJ2-4	TRBV13	-	CASSIRHREGAKNIQYF	TGTGCCAGCAGCATCCGTCACAGGGAGGGGGCCAAAAACATTCAGTACTTC
TRBD1	TRBJ1-5	TRBV9	once	CASSPGQGAYSNQPQHF	TGTGCCAGCAGCCCCGGGCAGGGGGCTTATAGCAATCAGCCCCAGCATTTT
TRBD1	TRBJ2-4	TRBV7-2	-	CASSGQVGDIQYF	TGTGCCAGCAGCGGACAGGTCGGTGACATTCAGTACTTC
TRBD2	TRBJ2-1	TRBV28	once	CASSFGTSGYNEQFF	TGTGCCAGCAGTTTTGGGACTAGCGGATACAATGAGCAGTTCTTC
TRBD1	TRBJ1-1	TRBV19	-	CASKQDRGRTEAFF	TGTGCCAGTAAACAGGACAGGGGGCGGACTGAAGCTTTCTTT
-	TRBJ1-4	TRBV19	-	CASLTRGLGNEKLFF	TGTGCCAGTCTCACCAGGGGCCTCGGTAATGAAAAACTGTTTTTT
TRBD2	TRBJ2-2	TRBV6-2/TRBV6-3	-	CASSNLAGSNGELFF	TGTGCCAGCAGTAACCTAGCGGGAAGTAACGGGGAGCTGTTTTTT
-	TRBJ1-1	TRBV12-3/TRBV12-4	-	CASSLGDDNEAFF	TGTGCCAGCAGCTTAGGAGACGACAATGAAGCTTTCTTT
TRBD2	TRBJ2-1	TRBV6-2/TRBV6-3	-	CASSPGLAGGRFGAHNEQFF	TGTGCCAGCAGTCCCGGACTAGCGGGAGGGCGCTTTGGGGCACACAATGAGCAGTTCTTC
-	TRBJ1-5	TRBV3-1/TRBV3-2	-	CASSQDSTGGQPQHF	TGTGCCAGCAGCCAAGATAGTACAGGCGGTCAGCCCCAGCATTTT
TRBD1	TRBJ1-3	TRBV24-1	-	CATSDPKGANTIYF	TGTGCCACCAGTGATCCCAAGGGGGCTAACACCATATATTTT
TRBD2	TRBJ2-7	TRBV4-2	-	CASSQERATSGGSYEQYF	TGTGCCAGCAGCCAAGAAAGGGCCACTAGCGGGGGTTCTTACGAGCAGTACTTC
TRBD2	TRBJ2-5	TRBV18	-	CASSPPGGTQYF	TGTGCCAGCTCACCCCCGGGAGGGACCCAGTACTTC
TRBD1	TRBJ1-3	TRBV4-1	-	CASSHIGTGKDTIYF	TGCGCCAGCAGCCATATAGGGACAGGGAAAGACACCATATATTTT
TRBD1	TRBJ2-5	TRBV11-3	-	CASSPRQGQETQYF	TGTGCCAGCAGCCCCCGACAGGGGCAAGAGACCCAGTACTTC
TRBD2	TRBJ2-3	TRBV4-1	-	CASSLPRTSGGTRHTDTQYF	TGCGCCAGCAGCCTCCCCAGGACTAGCGGGGGGACCCGACACACAGATACGCAGTATTTT
TRBD1	TRBJ1-2	TRBV4-2	-	CASSQTDRGLQGYTF	TGTGCCAGCAGCCAGACCGACAGGGGGCTACAGGGCTACACCTTC
TRBD1	TRBJ1-4	TRBV2	few	CASSEVGWTGTYLEEKLFF	TGTGCCAGCAGTGAAGTTGGATGGACAGGAACTTATTTGGAGGAAAAACTGTTTTTT
-	TRBJ2-7	TRBV5-1	-	CASSLGQVPSYEQYF	TGCGCCAGCAGCTTGGGGCAGGTTCCCTCCTACGAGCAGTACTTC
TRBD1	TRBJ1-1	TRBV5-5	-	CASSLSRFGGTANTEAFF	TGTGCCAGCAGCTTGAGCCGATTCGGAGGGACAGCAAACACTGAAGCTTTCTTT
TRBD1	TRBJ2-3	TRBV10-1	once	CASSPGTGGGIADTQYF	TGCGCCAGCAGTCCCGGGACAGGGGGCGGGATTGCAGATACGCAGTATTTT
TRBD1	TRBJ1-4	TRBV10-3	-	CAIKASGGGTNEKLFF	TGTGCCATCAAAGCCTCAGGGGGAGGAACTAATGAAAAACTGTTTTTT
-	TRBJ1-2	TRBV7-2	few	CASSRRTEDYGYTF	TGTGCCAGCAGCCGGAGGACAGAGGACTATGGCTACACCTTC
-	TRBJ1-2	TRBV11-2	-	CASSSFSGGSGYTF	TGTGCCAGCAGCTCCTTCTCCGGAGGGTCGGGCTACACCTTC
TRBD2	TRBJ2-7	TRBV19	-	CASSTSGREYEQYF	TGTGCCAGTAGTACTAGCGGGAGGGAGTACGAGCAGTACTTC
-	TRBJ1-3	TRBV10-3	-	CAITSGNTIYF	TGTGCCATCACGTCTGGAAACACCATATATTTT
-	TRBJ2-1	TRBV24-1	-	CATSDLREEAIEQFF	TGTGCCACCAGTGATTTAAGGGAGGAGGCAATTGAGCAGTTCTTC
-	TRBJ1-5	TRBV4-3	-	CASSQDGGIQPQHF	TGCGCCAGCAGCCAAGATGGGGGGATTCAGCCCCAGCATTTT
-	TRBJ2-5	TRBV5-4	-	CASSLRDNKKSQYF	TGTGCCAGCAGCTTGCGGGACAATAAGAAATCCCAGTACTTC
TRBD1	TRBJ1-1	TRBV6-5	-	CASMRTGVNTEAFF	TGTGCCAGCATGCGGACAGGCGTGAACACTGAAGCTTTCTTT
TRBD1	TRBJ1-3	TRBV19	few	CASSILGTGVSNTIYF	TGTGCCAGTAGTATCTTGGGGACAGGGGTTTCAAACACCATATATTTT
-	TRBJ1-1	TRBV7-6	-	CASSLQVAGTEAFF	TGTGCCAGCAGCTTACAGGTTGCGGGGACTGAAGCTTTCTTT
-	TRBJ1-2	TRBV28	-	CASSLTGEDYGYTF	TGTGCCAGCAGTTTAACGGGGGAGGACTATGGCTACACCTTC
-	TRBJ1-2	TRBV11-3	-	CASSFRQGDHDYGYTF	TGTGCCAGCAGCTTCCGGCAGGGTGATCACGACTATGGCTACACCTTC
TRBD2	TRBJ2-7	TRBV4-2	-	CASSQDREREMNEQYF	TGTGCCAGCAGCCAAGATCGGGAGCGGGAGATGAACGAGCAGTACTTC
-	TRBJ1-2	TRBV6-6	few	CASRSTNYGYTF	TGTGCCAGCAGATCTACTAACTATGGCTACACCTTC
-	TRBJ2-2	TRBV7-9	-	CASSHPGGELFF	TGTGCCAGCAGTCACCCCGGCGGGGAGCTGTTTTTT
-	TRBJ1-1	TRBV7-2	-	CASSFSQNTEAFF	TGTGCCAGCAGCTTTTCACAGAACACTGAAGCTTTCTTT
-	TRBJ1-1	TRBV5-1	-	CASSPGQKAFF	TGCGCCAGCAGCCCCGGACAGAAGGCTTTCTTT
-	TRBJ2-4	TRBV6-5	-	CASSDHRVDKNIQYF	TGTGCCAGCAGCGACCACAGGGTCGACAAAAACATTCAGTACTTC
-	TRBJ1-4	TRBV15	-	CATSRGDNLQEKLFF	TGTGCCACCAGCAGAGGGGACAACCTACAGGAAAAACTGTTTTTT
-	TRBJ2-3	TRBV5-1	-	CASSLGTGGVTPTDTQYF	TGCGCCAGCAGCTTGGGGACGGGCGGGGTAACTCCAACAGATACGCAGTATTTT
-	TRBJ1-2	TRBV28	-	CATIPPGDGYTF	TGTGCCACCATACCCCCAGGGGATGGCTACACCTTC
TRBD1	TRBJ2-3	TRBV7-2	-	CASSPGQYSPPPDTQYF	TGTGCCAGCAGCCCGGGACAGTACTCACCACCTCCAGATACGCAGTATTTT
TRBD1	TRBJ1-1	TRBV7-2	-	CASSGQGKAEAFF	TGTGCCAGCAGCGGACAGGGGAAGGCTGAAGCTTTCTTT
TRBD1	TRBJ1-6	TRBV6-5	-	CASTGTGGNSPLHF	TGTGCCAGCACAGGGACAGGGGGTAATTCACCCCTCCACTTT
TRBD1	TRBJ1-4	TRBV3-1/TRBV3-2	-	CASSPGGANEKLFF	TGTGCCAGCAGCCCAGGGGGTGCTAATGAAAAACTGTTTTTT
-	TRBJ2-7	TRBV5-1	-	CASSRGQSYEQYF	TGCGCCAGCAGCAGAGGACAGTCCTACGAGCAGTACTTC
TRBD1	TRBJ1-5	TRBV19	-	CASTPGTGSSNQPQHF	TGTGCCAGTACACCCGGGACAGGGTCGAGCAATCAGCCCCAGCATTTT
-	TRBJ2-3	TRBV10-3	-	CAISEGGWRGDTQYF	TGTGCCATCAGTGAGGGAGGGTGGCGGGGAGATACGCAGTATTTT
-	TRBJ2-5	TRBV9	-	CASSVARQETQYF	TGTGCCAGCAGCGTCGCGAGGCAAGAGACCCAGTACTTC
TRBD2	TRBJ2-1	TRBV19	-	CASGLVAGDNEQFF	TGTGCCAGTGGATTGGTAGCGGGTGACAATGAGCAGTTCTTC
-	TRBJ2-3	TRBV5-1	-	CASSLASGPDTQYF	TGCGCCAGCAGCTTGGCCTCAGGGCCAGATACGCAGTATTTT
-	TRBJ2-6	TRBV28	few	CASSLVGDSGANVLTF	TGTGCCAGCAGTTTGGTAGGGGACTCTGGGGCCAACGTCCTGACTTTC
-	TRBJ1-5	TRBV6-1	-	CASSEETVYSNQPQHF	TGTGCCAGCAGTGAAGAAACAGTCTATAGCAATCAGCCCCAGCATTTT
-	TRBJ1-1	TRBV19	-	CASLRTAGDTEAFF	TGTGCCAGCCTTAGGACGGCGGGGGACACTGAAGCTTTCTTT
-	TRBJ1-6	TRBV5-6	-	CASSGIRAPNSPLHF	TGTGCCAGCAGCGGGATCAGGGCTCCCAATTCACCCCTCCACTTT